This T cell receptor beta chain was identified in a study of CD8+CD57+ T cells in acquired aplastic anemia. Study observations and caveats: Some 27 CD8+ CDR3 sequences were shared between patients and controls.

Germline CDR1 MNHEY, CDR2 SMNVEV (reference sequence). Trimming took 6 bases from V and 11 from J, leaving 25 bases between them. The CDR3 length is 15 residues. Individuals selected for sequencing had exhibited CD8+CD57+ cell expansion on flow cytometry. Template material for TCR beta VDJ and CDR3 profiling consisted of genomic DNA. TCRdb analysed the reads with MiXCR anew, one entry per CDR3 protein. The sample lists more than 250,000 distinct CDR3 sequences, 82% occurring once. A word on this clonotype: Its target is not known.

This clonotype was sampled from a human donor with aplastic anemia. The sample taken for sequencing was sorted CD4+, CD8+, or CD8+CD57+ T cells (not recorded which) from PBMCs. The rearrangement links TRBV27 to TRBJ1-2; TRBD1 is a possible D gene (5 bases). CDR3 DNA: TGTGCCAGCAGCCGGGATGGGGGGTCCTACGAGCAGTACACCTTC. This codes for CASSRDGGSYEQYTF.